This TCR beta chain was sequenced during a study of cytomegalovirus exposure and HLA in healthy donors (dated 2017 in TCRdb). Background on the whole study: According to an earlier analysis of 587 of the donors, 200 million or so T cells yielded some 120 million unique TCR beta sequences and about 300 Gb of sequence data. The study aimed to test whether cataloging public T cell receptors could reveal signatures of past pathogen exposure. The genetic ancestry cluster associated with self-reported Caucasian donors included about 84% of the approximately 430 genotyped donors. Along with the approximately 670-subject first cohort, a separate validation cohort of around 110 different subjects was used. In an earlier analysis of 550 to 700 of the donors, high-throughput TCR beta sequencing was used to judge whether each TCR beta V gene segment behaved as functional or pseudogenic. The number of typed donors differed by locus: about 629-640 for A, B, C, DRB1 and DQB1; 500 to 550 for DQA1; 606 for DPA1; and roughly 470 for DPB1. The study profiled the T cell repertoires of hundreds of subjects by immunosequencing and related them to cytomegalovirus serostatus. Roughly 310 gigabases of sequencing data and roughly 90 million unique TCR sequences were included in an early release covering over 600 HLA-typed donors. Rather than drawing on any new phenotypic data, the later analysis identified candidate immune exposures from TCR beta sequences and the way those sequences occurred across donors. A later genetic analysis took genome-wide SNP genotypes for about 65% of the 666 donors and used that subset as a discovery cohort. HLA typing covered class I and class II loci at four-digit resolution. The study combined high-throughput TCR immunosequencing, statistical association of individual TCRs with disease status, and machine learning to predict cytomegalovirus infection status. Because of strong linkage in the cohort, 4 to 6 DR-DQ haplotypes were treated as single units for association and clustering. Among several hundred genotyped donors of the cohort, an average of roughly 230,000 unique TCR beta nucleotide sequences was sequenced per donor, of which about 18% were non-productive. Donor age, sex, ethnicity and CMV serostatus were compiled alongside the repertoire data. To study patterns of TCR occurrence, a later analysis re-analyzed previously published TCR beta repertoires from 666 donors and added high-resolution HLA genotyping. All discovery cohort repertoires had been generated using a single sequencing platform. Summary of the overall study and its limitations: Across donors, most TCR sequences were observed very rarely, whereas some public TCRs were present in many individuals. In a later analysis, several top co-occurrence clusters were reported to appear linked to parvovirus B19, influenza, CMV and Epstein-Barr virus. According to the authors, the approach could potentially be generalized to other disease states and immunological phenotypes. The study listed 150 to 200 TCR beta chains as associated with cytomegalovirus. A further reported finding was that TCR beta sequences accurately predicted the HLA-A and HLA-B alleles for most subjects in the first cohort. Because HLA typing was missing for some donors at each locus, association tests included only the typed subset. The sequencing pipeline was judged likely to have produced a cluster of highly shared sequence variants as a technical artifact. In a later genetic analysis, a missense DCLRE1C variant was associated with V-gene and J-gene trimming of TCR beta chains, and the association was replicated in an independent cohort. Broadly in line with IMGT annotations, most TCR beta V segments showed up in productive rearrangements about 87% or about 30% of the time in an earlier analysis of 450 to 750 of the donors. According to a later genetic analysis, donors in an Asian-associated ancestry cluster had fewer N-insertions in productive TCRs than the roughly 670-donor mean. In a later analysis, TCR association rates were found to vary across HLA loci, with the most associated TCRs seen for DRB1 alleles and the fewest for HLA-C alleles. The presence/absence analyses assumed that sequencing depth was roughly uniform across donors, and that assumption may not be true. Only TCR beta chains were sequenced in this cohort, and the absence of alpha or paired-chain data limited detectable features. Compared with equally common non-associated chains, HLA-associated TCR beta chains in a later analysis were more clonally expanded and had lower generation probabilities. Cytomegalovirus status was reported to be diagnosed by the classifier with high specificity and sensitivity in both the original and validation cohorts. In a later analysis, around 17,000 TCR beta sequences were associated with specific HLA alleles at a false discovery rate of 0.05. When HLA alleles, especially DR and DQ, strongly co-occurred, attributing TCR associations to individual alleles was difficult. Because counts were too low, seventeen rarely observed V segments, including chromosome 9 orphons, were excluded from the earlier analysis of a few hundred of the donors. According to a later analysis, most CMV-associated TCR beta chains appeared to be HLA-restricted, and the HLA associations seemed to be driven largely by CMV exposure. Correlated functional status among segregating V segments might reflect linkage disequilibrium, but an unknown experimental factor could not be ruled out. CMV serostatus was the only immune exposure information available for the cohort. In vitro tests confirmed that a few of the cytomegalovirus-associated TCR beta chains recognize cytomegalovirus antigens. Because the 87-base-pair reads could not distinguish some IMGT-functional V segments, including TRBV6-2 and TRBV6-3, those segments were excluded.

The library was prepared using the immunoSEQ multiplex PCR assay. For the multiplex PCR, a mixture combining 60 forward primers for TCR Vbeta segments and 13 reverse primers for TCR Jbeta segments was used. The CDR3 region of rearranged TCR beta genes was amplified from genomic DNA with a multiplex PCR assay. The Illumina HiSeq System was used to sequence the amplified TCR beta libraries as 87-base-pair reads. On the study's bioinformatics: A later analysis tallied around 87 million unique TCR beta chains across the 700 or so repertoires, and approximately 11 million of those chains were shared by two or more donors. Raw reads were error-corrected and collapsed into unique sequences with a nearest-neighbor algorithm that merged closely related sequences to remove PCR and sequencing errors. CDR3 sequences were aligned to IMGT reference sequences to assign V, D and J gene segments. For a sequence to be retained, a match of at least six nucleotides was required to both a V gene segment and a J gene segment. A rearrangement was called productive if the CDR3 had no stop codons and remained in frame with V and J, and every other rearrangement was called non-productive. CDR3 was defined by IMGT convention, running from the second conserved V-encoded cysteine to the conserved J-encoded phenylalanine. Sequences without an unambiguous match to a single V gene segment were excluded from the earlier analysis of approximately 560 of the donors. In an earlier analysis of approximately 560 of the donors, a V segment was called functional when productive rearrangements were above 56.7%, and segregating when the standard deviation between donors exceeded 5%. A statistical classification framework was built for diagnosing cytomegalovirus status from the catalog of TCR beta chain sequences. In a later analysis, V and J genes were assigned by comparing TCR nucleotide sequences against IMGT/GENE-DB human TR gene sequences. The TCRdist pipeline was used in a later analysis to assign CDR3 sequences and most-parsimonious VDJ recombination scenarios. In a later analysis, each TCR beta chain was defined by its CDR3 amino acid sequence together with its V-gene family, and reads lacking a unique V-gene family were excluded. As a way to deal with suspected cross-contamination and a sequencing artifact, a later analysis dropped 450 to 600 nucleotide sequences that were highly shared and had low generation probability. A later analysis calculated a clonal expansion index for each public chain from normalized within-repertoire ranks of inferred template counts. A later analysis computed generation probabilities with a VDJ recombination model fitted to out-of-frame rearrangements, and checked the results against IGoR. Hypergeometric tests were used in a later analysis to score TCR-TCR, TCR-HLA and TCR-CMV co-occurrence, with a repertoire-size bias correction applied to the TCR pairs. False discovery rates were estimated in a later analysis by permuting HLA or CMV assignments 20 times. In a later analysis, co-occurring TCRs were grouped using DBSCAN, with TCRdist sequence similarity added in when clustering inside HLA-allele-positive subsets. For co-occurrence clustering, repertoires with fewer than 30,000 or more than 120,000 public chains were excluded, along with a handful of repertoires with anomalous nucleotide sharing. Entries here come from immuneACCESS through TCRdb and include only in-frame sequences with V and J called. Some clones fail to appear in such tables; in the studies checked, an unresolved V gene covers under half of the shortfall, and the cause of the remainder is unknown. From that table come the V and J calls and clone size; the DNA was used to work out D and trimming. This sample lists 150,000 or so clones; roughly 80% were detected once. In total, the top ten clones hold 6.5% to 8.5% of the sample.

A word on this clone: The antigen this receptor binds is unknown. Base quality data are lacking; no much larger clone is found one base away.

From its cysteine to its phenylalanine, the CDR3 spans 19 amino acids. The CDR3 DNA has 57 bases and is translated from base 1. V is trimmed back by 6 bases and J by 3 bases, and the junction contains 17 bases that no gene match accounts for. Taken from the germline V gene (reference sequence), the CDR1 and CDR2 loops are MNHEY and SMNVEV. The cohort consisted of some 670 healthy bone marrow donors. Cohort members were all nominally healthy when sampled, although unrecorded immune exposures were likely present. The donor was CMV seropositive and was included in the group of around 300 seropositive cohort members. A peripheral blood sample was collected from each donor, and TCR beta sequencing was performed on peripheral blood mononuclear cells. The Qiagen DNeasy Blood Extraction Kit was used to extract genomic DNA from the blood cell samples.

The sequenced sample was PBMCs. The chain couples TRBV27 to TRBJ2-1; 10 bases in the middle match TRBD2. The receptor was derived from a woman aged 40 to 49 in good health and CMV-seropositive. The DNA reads TGTGCCAGCAGCCCCCGTGGCTGGGGCGCTAGCGGGGGCTACAATGAGCAGTTCTTC. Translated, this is CASSPRGWGASGGYNEQFF.